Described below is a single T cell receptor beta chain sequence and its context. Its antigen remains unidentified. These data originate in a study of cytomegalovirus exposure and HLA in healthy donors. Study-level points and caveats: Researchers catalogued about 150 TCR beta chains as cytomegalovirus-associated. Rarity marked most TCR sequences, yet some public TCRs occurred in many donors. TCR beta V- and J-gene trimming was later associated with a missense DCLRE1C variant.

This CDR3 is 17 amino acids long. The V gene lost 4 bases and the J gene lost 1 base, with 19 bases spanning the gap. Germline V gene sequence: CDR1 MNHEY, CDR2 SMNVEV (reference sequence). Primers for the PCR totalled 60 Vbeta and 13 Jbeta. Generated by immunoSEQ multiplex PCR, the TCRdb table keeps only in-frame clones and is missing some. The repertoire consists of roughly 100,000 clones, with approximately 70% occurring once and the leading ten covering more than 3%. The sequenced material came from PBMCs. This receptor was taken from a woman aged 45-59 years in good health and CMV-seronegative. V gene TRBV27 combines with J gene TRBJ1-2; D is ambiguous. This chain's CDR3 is CASSSVPGRSVNYGYTF. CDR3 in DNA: TGTGCCAGCAGTTCGGTCCCTGGGAGGTCGGTTAACTATGGCTACACCTTC.